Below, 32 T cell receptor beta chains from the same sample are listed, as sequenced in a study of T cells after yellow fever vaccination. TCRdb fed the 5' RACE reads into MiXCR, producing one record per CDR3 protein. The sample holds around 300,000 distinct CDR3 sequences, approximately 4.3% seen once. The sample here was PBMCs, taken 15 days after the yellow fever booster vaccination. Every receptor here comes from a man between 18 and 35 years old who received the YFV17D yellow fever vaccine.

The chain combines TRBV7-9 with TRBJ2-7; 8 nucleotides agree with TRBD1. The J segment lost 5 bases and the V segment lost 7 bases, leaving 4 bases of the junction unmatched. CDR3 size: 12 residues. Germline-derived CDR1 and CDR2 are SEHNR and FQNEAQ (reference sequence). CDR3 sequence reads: CASTPDRDEQYV. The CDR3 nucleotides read TGTGCCAGCACCCCGGACAGGGACGAGCAGTACGTC.

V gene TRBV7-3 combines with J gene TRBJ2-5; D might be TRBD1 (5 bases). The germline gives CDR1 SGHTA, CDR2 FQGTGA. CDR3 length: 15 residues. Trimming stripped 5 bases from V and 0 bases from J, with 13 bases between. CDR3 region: CASSPWAGNQETQYF. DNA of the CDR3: TGTGCCAGCAGCCCATGGGCAGGGAACCAAGAGACCCAGTACTTC.

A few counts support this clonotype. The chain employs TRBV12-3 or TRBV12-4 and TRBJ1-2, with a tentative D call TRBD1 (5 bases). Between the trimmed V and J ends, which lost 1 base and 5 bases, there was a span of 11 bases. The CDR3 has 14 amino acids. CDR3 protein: CASSLEAGGYGYTF. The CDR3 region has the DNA TGTGCCAGCAGTTTAGAGGCCGGGGGGTATGGCTACACCTTC.

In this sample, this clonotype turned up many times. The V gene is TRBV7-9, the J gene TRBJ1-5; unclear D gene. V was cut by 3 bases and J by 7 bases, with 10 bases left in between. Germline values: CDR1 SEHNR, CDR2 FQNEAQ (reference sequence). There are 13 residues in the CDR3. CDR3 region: CASSFSLGQPQHF. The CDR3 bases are TGTGCCAGCAGCTTCTCCCTTGGGCAGCCCCAGCATTTT.

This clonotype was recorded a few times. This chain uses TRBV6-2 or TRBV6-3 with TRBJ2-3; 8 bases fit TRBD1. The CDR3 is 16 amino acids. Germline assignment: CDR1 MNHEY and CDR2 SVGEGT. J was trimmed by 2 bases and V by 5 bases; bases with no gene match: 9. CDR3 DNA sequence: TGTGCCAGCAGTACTCCGATGGACAGGGTCACAGATACGCAGTATTTT. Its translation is CASSTPMDRVTDTQYF.

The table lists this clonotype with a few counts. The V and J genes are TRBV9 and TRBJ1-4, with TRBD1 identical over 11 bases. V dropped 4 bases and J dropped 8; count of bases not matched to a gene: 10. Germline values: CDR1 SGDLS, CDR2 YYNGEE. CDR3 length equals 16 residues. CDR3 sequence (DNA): TGTGCCAGCAGCCCCCATCCCGGGACAGGGGGGGAAAAACTGTTTTTT. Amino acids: CASSPHPGTGGEKLFF.

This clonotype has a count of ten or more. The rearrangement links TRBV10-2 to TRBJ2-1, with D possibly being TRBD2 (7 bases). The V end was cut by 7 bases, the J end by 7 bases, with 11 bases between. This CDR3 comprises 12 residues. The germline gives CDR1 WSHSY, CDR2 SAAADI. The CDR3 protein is CASNGGRNEQFF. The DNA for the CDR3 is TGCGCCAGCAACGGGGGGCGGAATGAGCAGTTCTTC.

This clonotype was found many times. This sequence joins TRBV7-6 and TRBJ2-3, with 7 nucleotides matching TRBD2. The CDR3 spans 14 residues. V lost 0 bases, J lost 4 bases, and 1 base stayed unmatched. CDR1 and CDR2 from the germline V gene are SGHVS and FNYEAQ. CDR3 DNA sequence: TGTGCCAGCAGCTTAGCGGGGGGGGCAGATACGCAGTATTTT. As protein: CASSLAGGADTQYF.

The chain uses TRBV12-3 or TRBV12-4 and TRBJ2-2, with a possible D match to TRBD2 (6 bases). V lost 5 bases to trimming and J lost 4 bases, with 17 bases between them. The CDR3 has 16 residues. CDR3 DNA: TGTGCCAGCAGTGCTCTGGGGACTCCCCCCACCGGGGAGCTGTTTTTT. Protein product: CASSALGTPPTGELFF.

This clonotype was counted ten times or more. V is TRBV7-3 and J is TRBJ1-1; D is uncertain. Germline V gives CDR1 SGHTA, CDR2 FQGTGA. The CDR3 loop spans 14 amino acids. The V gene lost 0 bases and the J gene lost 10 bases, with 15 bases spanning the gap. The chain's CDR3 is CASSLTPQLKGAFF. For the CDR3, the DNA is TGTGCCAGCAGCTTAACTCCCCAACTAAAGGGAGCTTTCTTT.

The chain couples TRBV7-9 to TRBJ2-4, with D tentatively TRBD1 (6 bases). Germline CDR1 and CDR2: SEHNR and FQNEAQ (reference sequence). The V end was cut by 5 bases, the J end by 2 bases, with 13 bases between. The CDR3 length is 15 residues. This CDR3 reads CASSDLGATKNIQYF. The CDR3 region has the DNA TGTGCCAGCAGCGATCTGGGGGCGACCAAAAACATTCAGTACTTC.

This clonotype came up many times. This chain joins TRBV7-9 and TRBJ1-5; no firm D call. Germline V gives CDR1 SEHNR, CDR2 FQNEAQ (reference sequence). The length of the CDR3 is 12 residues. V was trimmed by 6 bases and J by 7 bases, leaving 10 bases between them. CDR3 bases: TGTGCCAGCAGTTTCGAGGACCAGCCCCAGCATTTT. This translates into CASSFEDQPQHF. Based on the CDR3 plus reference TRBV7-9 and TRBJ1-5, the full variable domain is DTGVSQNPRHKITKRGQNVTFRCDPISEHNRLYWYRQTLGQGPEFLTYFQNEAQLEKSRLLSDRFSAERPKGSFSTLEIQRTEQGDSAMYLCASSFEDQPQHFGDGTRLSIL.

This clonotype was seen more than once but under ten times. The CDR3 is CASSLRMLGYEQYF. The CDR3 DNA follows: TGTGCCAGCAGTTTAAGGATGTTAGGGTACGAGCAGTACTTC. The rearrangement links TRBV27 to TRBJ2-7; D gene unclear. The germline V and J ends were trimmed by 2 bases and 4 bases, with 12 bases remaining between them. The CDR3 covers 14 residues. The germline V gene encodes CDR1 MNHEY and CDR2 SMNVEV (reference sequence).

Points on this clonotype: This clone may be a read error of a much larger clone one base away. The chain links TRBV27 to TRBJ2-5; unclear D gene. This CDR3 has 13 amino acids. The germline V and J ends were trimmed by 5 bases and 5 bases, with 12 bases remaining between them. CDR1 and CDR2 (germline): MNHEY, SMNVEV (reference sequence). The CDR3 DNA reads TGTGCCAGCAGTCTCAGATCGCGGGAGACCCAGTACTTC. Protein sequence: CASSLRSRETQYF.

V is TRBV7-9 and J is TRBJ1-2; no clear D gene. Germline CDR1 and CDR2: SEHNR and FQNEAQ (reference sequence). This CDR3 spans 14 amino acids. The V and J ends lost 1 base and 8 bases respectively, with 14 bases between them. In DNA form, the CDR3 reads TGTGCCAGCAGCTTAGAGGTGCTACCCACCGGCTACACCTTC. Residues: CASSLEVLPTGYTF.

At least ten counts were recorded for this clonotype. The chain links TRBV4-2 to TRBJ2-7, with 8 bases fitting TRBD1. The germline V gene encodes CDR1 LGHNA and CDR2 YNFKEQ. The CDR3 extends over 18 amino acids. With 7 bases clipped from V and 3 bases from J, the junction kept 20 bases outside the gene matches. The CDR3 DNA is TGTGCCAGCACCATATCGGCGTCTACCGGGACAGGAAACTACGAGCAGTACTTC. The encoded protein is CASTISASTGTGNYEQYF.

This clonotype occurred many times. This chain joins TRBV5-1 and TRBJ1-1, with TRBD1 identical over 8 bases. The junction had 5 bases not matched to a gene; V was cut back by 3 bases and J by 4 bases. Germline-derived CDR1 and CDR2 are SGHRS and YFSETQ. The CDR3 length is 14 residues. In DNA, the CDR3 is TGCGCCAGCAGCTCAACAGGGGGGTTCACTGAAGCTTTCTTT. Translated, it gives CASSSTGGFTEAFF.

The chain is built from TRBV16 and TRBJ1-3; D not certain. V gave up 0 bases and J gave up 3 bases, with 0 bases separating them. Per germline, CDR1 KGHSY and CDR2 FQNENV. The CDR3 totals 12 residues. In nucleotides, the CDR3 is TGTGCCAGCAGCCAATCTGGAAACACCATATATTTT. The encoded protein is CASSQSGNTIYF.

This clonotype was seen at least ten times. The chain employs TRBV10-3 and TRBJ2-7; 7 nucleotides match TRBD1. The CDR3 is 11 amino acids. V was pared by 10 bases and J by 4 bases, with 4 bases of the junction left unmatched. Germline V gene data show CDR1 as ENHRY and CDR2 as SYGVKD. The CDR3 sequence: CATWTGYEQYF. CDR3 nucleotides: TGTGCCACCTGGACAGGATACGAGCAGTACTTC.

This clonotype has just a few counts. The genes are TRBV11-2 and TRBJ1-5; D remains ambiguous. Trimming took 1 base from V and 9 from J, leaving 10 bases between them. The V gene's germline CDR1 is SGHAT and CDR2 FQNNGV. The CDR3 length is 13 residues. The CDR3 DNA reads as TGTGCCAGCAGCTTAGGGTTGGCTGGGCCCCAGCATTTT. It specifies CASSLGLAGPQHF.

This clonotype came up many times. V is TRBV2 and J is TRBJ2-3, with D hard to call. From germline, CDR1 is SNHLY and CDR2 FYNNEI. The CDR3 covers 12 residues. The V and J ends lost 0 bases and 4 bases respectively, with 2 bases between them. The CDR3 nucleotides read TGTGCCAGCAGTGAAGCCCCAGATACGCAGTATTTT. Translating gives CASSEAPDTQYF.

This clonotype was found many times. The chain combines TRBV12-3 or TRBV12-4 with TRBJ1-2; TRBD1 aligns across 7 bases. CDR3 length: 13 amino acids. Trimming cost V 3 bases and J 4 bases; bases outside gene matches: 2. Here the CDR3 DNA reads TGTGCCAGCAGTTTTGACAGGGTCTATGGCTACACCTTC. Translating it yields CASSFDRVYGYTF.

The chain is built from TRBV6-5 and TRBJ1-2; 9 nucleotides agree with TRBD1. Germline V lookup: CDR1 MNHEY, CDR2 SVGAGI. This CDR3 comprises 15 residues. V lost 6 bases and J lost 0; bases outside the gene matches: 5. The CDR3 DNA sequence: TGTGCCAGCAGGGAGAGGGACAGGGCTAACTATGGCTACACCTTC. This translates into CASRERDRANYGYTF.

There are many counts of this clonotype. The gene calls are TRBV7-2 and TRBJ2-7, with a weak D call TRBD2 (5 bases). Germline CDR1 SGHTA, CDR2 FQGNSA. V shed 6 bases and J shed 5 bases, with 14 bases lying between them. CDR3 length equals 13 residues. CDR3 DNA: TGTGCCAGCAGTACCGGGATGAGAGACGAGCAGTACTTC. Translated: CASSTGMRDEQYF.

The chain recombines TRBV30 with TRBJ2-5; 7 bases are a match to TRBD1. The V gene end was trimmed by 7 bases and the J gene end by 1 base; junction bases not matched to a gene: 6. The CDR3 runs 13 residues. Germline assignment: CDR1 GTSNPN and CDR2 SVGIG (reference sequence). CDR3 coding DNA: TGTGCCTTGACCCGGGACAGCCAAGAGACCCAGTACTTC. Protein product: CALTRDSQETQYF.

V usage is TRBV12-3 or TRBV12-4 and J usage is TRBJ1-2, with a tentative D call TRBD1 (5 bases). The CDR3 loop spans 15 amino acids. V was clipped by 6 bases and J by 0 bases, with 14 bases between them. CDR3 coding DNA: TGTGCCAGCAGCGCCTGGGGGTCTCCTAACTATGGCTACACCTTC. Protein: CASSAWGSPNYGYTF.

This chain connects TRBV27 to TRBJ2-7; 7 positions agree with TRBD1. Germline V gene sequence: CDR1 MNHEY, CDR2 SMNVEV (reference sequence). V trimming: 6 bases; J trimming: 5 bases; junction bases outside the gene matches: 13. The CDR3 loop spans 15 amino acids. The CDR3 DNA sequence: TGTGCCAGCAGCCCGACCCCGACAGGGTTCGACGAGCAGTACTTC. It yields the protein CASSPTPTGFDEQYF.

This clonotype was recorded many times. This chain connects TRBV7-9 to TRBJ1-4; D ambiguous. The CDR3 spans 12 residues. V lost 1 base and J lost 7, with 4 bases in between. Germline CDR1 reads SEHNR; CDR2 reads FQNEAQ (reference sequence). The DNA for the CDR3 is TGTGCCAGCAGCTTAGACCTTGAAAAACTGTTTTTT. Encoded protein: CASSLDLEKLFF.

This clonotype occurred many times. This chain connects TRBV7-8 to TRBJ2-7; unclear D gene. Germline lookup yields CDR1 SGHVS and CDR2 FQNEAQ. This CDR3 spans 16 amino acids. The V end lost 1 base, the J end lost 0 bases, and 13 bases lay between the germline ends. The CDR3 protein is CASSLDPGLSSYEQYV. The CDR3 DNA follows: TGTGCCAGCAGCTTAGACCCAGGCCTTAGCTCCTACGAGCAGTACGTC.

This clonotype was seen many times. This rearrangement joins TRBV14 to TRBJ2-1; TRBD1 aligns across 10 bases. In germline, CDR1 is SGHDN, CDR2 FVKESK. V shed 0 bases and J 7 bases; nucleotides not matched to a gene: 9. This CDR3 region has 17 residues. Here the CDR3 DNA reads TGTGCCAGCAGCCAAGATTTTTGGGACAGGGGACCGAATGAGCAGTTCTTC. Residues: CASSQDFWDRGPNEQFF.

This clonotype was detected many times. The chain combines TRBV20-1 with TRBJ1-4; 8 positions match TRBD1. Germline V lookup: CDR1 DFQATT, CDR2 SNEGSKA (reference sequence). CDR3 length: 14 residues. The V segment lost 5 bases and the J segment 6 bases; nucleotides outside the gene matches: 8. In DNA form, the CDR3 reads TGCAGTGCTCGGTCCAGGGGGCGGGATGAAAAACTGTTTTTT. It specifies CSARSRGRDEKLFF.

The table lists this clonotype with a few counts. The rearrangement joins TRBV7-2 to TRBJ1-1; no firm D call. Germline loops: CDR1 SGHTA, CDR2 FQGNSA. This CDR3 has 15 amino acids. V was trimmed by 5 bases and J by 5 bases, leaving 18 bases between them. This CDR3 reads CASSIRPLGQTEAFF. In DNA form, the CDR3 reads TGTGCCAGCAGCATCCGTCCCTTAGGGCAGACTGAAGCTTTCTTT.